This T cell receptor beta chain is drawn from a study of regulatory T cells in long-lasting Graves disease. Turning to the study itself: Antithyroid drugs had been taken by newly diagnosed Graves' patients for under 3 months. Study-level results: Persistent disease exhibited a predilection for TRBV28, TRBJ1-2 and TRBJ2-5. Whereas 966 public clonotypes were shared by new patients, persistent patients shared more, at over 2,500. With a small sample size, accuracy may have been reduced.

Time point of the sample: newly diagnosed GD, antithyroid drugs for less than 3 months. Following extraction of RNA from PBMCs, that RNA was used to make the TCR library. This clonotype was seen many times. Its antigen is undetermined. Germline CDR1 reads DFQATT; CDR2 reads SNEGSKA (reference sequence). V was trimmed by 0 bases and J by 5 bases, leaving 8 bases between them. This CDR3 contains 14 residues. Both iRepertoire HTBI primers and Arm-PCR of CDR3 regions were used to build the TCR beta libraries. In TCRdb, the multiplex PCR reads were re-called with MiXCR into one record per CDR3 protein. The sample gives about 320,000 distinct CDR3 sequences, 15% to 20% of which show up once; more than 30% is in the top ten.

The chain combines TRBV20-1 with TRBJ1-6; D not certain. This clonotype was obtained from a female donor with Graves disease. Sample: peripheral blood mononuclear cells (PBMCs), taken at new diagnosis, from a patient treated with antithyroid drugs. CDR3: CSAREGSNNSPLHF. For the CDR3, the DNA is TGCAGTGCTAGAGAGGGCAGCAATAATTCACCCCTCCACTTT.